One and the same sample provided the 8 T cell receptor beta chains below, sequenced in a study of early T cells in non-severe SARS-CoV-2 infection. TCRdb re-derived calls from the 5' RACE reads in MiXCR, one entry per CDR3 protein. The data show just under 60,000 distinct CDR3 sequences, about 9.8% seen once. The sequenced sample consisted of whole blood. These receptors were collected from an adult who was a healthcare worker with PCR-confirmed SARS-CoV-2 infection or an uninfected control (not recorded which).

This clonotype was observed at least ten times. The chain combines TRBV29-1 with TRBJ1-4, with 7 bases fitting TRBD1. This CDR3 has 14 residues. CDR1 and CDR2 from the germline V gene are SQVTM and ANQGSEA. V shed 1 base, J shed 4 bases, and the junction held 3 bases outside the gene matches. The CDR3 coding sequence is TGCAGCGTTGAAGGGGACAGACATAATGAAAAACTGTTTTTT. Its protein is CSVEGDRHNEKLFF.

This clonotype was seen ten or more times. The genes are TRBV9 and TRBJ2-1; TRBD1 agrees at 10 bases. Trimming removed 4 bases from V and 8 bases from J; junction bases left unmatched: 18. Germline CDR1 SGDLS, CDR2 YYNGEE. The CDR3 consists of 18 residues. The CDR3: CASSFSFIPGQGLYEQFF. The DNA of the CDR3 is TGTGCCAGCAGCTTCTCCTTTATCCCGGGACAGGGGCTGTATGAGCAGTTCTTC.

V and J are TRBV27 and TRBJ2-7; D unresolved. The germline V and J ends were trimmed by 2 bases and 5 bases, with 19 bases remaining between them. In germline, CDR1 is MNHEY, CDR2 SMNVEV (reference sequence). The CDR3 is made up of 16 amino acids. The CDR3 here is CASSLTESPGIHEQYF. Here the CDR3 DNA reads TGTGCCAGCAGTTTAACTGAAAGTCCAGGAATCCACGAGCAGTACTTC.

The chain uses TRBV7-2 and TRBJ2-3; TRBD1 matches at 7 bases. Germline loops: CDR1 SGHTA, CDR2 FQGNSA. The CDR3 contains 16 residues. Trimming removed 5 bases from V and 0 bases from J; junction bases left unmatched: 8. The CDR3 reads CASSIYRGRSTDTQYF. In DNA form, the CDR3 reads TGTGCCAGCAGCATTTACAGGGGCCGCAGCACAGATACGCAGTATTTT. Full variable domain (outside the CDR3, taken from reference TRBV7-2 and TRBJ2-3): GAGVSQSPSNKVTEKGKDVELRCDPISGHTALYWYRQSLGQGLEFLIYFQGNSAPDKSGLPSDRFSAERTGGSVSTLTIQRTQQEDSAVYLCASSIYRGRSTDTQYFGPGTRLTVL.

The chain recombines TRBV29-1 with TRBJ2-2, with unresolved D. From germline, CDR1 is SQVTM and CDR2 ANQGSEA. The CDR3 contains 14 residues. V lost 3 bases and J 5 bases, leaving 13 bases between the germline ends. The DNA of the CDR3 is TGCAGCGTTGATAGTGGGATTATTACCGGGGAGCTGTTTTTT. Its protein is CSVDSGIITGELFF.

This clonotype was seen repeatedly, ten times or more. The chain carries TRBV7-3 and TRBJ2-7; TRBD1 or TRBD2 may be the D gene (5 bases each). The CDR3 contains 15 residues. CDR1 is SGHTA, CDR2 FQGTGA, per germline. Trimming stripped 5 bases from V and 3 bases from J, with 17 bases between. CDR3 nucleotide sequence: TGTGCCAGCAGCATTACCGGGACCCTCCTCTACGAGCAGTACTTC. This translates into CASSITGTLLYEQYF.

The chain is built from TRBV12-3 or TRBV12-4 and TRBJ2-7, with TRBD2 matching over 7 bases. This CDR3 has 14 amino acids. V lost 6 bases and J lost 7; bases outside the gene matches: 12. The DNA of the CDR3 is TGTGCCAGCAGCATAAAGCGGGATACGGGTGAGCAGTACTTC. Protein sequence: CASSIKRDTGEQYF.

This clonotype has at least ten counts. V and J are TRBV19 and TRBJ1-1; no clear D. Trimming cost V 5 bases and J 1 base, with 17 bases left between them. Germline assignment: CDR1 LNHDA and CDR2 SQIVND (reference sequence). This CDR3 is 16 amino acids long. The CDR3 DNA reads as TGTGCCAGTAGTCCCGGTTTAGTCCGGACGAACACTGAAGCTTTCTTT. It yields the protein CASSPGLVRTNTEAFF.